These T cell receptor beta chains were read from a single sample in a study of regulatory and conventional T cells in RAG deficiency. Produced via immunoSEQ multiplex PCR; TCRdb's table is partial and in-frame only. This sample has some 30,000 clones, with 90% found just once. These same data were also listed under a study on regulatory T cells.

Material for sequencing was CD8+ T cells sorted from blood. These receptors came from a human donor in good health. Both conserved end residues are part of each CDR3. D genes are given only for firm matches. Some rows have no size entry. The others give once, few or many, or a class for an expanded clone.

V gene,clone size,D gene,J gene,CDR3 protein,CDR3 DNA
TRBV5-6,NA,TRBD1,TRBJ1-6,CASSQRTGDNSPLHF,TGTGCCAGCAGCCAGAGGACAGGGGATAATTCACCCCTCCACTTT
TRBV28,NA,NA,TRBJ2-2,CASSPTSGTGNTGELFF,TGTGCCAGCAGCCCCACCTCAGGGACGGGGAACACCGGGGAGCTGTTTTTT
TRBV7-9,NA,TRBD1,TRBJ2-1,CASSLSRTGSDEQFF,TGTGCCAGCAGCTTATCTAGGACAGGGAGCGATGAGCAGTTCTTC
TRBV5-4,NA,NA,TRBJ1-1,CASSLGPNTEAFF,TGTGCCAGCAGCTTGGGCCCGAACACTGAAGCTTTCTTT
TRBV19,NA,NA,TRBJ2-5,CASSGQGGWETQYF,TGTGCCAGTAGTGGACAGGGAGGGTGGGAGACCCAGTACTTC
TRBV7-9,NA,TRBD1,TRBJ2-1,CASSGPGQTYNEQFF,TGTGCCAGCAGCGGACCGGGACAGACCTACAATGAGCAGTTCTTC
TRBV7-9,NA,TRBD2,TRBJ2-7,CASAGTSSYEQYF,TGTGCCAGCGCCGGGACTAGCAGCTACGAGCAGTACTTC
TRBV11-2,NA,TRBD2,TRBJ2-7,CASSAPAEGTSREQYF,TGTGCCAGCAGCGCCCCCGCCGAAGGGACTAGTCGCGAGCAGTACTTC
TRBV7-3,NA,NA,TRBJ1-2,CASSLDGGLGYGYTF,TGTGCCAGCAGCCTCGACGGGGGATTAGGCTATGGCTACACCTTC
TRBV27,NA,TRBD1,TRBJ1-1,CASSWIRGGTEAFF,TGTGCCAGCAGTTGGATCAGGGGGGGCACTGAAGCTTTCTTT
TRBV10-2,NA,TRBD2,TRBJ2-5,CASSELAGYQETQYF,TGCGCCAGCAGTGAGTTAGCGGGGTACCAAGAGACCCAGTACTTC
TRBV18,NA,NA,TRBJ1-2,CASSVGLEGMNGYTF,TGTGCCAGCTCAGTTGGCCTGGAGGGGATGAATGGCTACACCTTC
TRBV27,NA,NA,TRBJ2-1,CASSTDSSSYNEQFF,TGTGCCAGCAGTACGGACAGCAGCTCCTACAATGAGCAGTTCTTC
TRBV11-3,NA,NA,TRBJ1-1,CASSPGRTEAFF,TGTGCCAGCAGCCCAGGGAGGACTGAAGCTTTCTTT
TRBV9,NA,NA,TRBJ2-7,CASSEAGQAYEQYF,TGTGCCAGCAGCGAGGCAGGTCAGGCCTACGAGCAGTACTTC
TRBV9,NA,TRBD1,TRBJ2-2,CASSVGDRPNTGELFF,TGTGCCAGCAGCGTGGGGGACAGACCGAACACCGGGGAGCTGTTTTTT
TRBV4-1,NA,NA,TRBJ2-1,CASSHPNEGNEQFF,TGCGCCAGCAGCCATCCTAACGAGGGGAATGAGCAGTTCTTC
TRBV6-1,NA,NA,TRBJ2-7,CASSLGGRDYEQYF,TGTGCCAGCAGTTTGGGAGGCCGAGACTACGAGCAGTACTTC
TRBV9,few,TRBD2,TRBJ2-1,CASSVGLAGVDEQFF,TGTGCCAGCAGCGTAGGGCTAGCGGGGGTCGATGAGCAGTTCTTC
TRBV5-1,NA,NA,TRBJ2-7,CASSLSVSHEQYF,TGCGCCAGCAGCTTGAGCGTTTCCCACGAGCAGTACTTC
TRBV6-5,NA,NA,TRBJ1-1,CASSLDTPGTEAFF,TGTGCCAGCAGTTTGGACACTCCGGGCACTGAAGCTTTCTTT
TRBV29-1,few,TRBD2,TRBJ2-3,CSGHVAGGRPDTQYF,TGCAGCGGCCACGTGGCGGGGGGGCGGCCAGATACGCAGTATTTT
TRBV7-9,NA,TRBD2,TRBJ2-5,CASSSQTSGIETQYF,TGTGCCAGCAGCTCTCAGACTAGCGGGATTGAGACCCAGTACTTC
TRBV5-4,NA,NA,TRBJ2-3,CASRTGTDTQYF,TGTGCCAGCAGGACAGGCACAGATACGCAGTATTTT
TRBV19,NA,NA,TRBJ2-7,CASHSRGSYEQYF,TGTGCCAGCCATTCTAGGGGTTCCTACGAGCAGTACTTC
TRBV6-6,once,NA,TRBJ1-2,CAILKGGIGYGYTF,TGTGCCATCCTAAAGGGGGGGATAGGCTATGGCTACACCTTC
TRBV6-1,NA,NA,TRBJ2-7,CASSLGFNEQYF,TGTGCCAGCAGCCTTGGATTTAACGAGCAGTACTTC
TRBV19,NA,NA,TRBJ2-6,CATSDSSGANVLTF,TGTGCCACCTCGGACAGTTCTGGGGCCAACGTCCTGACTTTC
TRBV4-1,NA,NA,TRBJ2-1,CASSQEDGAGQAFF,TGCGCCAGCAGCCAAGAAGACGGAGCGGGACAAGCGTTCTTC
TRBV5-1,NA,NA,TRBJ2-6,CASSLTGSGANVLTF,TGCGCCAGCAGCTTAACAGGTTCTGGGGCCAACGTCCTGACTTTC
TRBV18,NA,NA,TRBJ1-1,CASSPVGPEAFF,TGTGCCAGCTCACCAGTGGGGCCTGAAGCTTTCTTT
TRBV19,once,NA,TRBJ2-5,CASSSFSKETQYF,TGTGCCAGTAGTAGTTTCAGTAAAGAGACCCAGTACTTC
TRBV5-6,NA,TRBD1,TRBJ2-7,CASSWDSESYEQYF,TGTGCCAGCAGCTGGGACAGTGAGTCCTACGAGCAGTACTTC
TRBV13,NA,TRBD1,TRBJ1-1,CASSLETRGRIEAFF,TGTGCCAGCAGCCTCGAAACCAGGGGGCGGATTGAAGCTTTCTTT
TRBV5-1,NA,TRBD2,TRBJ2-1,CASSDEGAGGSYNEQFF,TGCGCCAGCAGCGACGAGGGAGCGGGAGGGTCCTACAATGAGCAGTTCTTC
TRBV7-9,NA,NA,TRBJ2-2,CASIPSGAGVGELFF,TGTGCCAGCATTCCTTCCGGGGCAGGTGTCGGGGAGCTGTTTTTT
TRBV6-5,once,TRBD1,TRBJ2-7,CASGTGRFDYEQYF,TGTGCCAGCGGGACAGGAAGGTTTGACTACGAGCAGTACTTC
TRBV9,NA,NA,TRBJ2-7,CASSGGRVDEQYF,TGTGCCAGCAGCGGTGGCAGGGTTGACGAGCAGTACTTC
TRBV19,NA,NA,TRBJ1-5,CASTLSPVGNQPQHF,TGTGCCAGTACCCTCTCCCCAGTAGGCAATCAGCCCCAGCATTTT
TRBV19,once,TRBD2,TRBJ2-7,CASSIAPGLAGENPYEQYF,TGTGCCAGTAGTATAGCCCCGGGACTAGCGGGGGAAAACCCCTACGAGCAGTACTTC
TRBV15,NA,NA,TRBJ2-7,CATSRDPSYEQYF,TGTGCCACCAGCAGAGATCCTTCCTACGAGCAGTACTTC
TRBV27,once,NA,TRBJ2-2,CASSSTKTNTGELFF,TGTGCCAGCAGTTCGACTAAAACGAACACCGGGGAGCTGTTTTTT
TRBV7-9,NA,NA,TRBJ2-1,CASSLGYNEQFF,TGTGCCAGCAGCTTGGGGTACAATGAGCAGTTCTTC
TRBV13,NA,TRBD1,TRBJ1-1,CASSSDRVGTEAFF,TGTGCCAGCAGCTCGGACAGGGTAGGCACTGAAGCTTTCTTT
TRBV7-2,NA,NA,TRBJ1-2,CASSLVPQGRLSYGYTF,TGTGCCAGCAGCTTAGTACCACAGGGAAGGCTAAGTTATGGCTACACCTTC
TRBV6-6,NA,TRBD1,TRBJ2-2,CASTDRGWGELFF,TGTGCCAGCACCGACAGGGGCTGGGGGGAGCTGTTTTTT
TRBV6-5,NA,TRBD2,TRBJ2-2,CASSYAGSGNGELFF,TGTGCCAGCAGTTACGCGGGTAGCGGGAACGGGGAGCTGTTTTTT
TRBV27,NA,TRBD1,TRBJ2-2,CATGQGGTGELFF,TGTGCCACCGGACAGGGGGGGACCGGGGAGCTGTTTTTT
TRBV5-6,once,NA,TRBJ1-3,CASTPALGDTIYF,TGTGCCAGCACCCCCGCACTCGGGGACACCATATATTTT
TRBV7-9,few,NA,TRBJ2-5,CASSLRTSRGGETQYF,TGTGCCAGCAGCTTACGGACCTCCCGGGGTGGCGAGACCCAGTACTTC
TRBV27,NA,NA,TRBJ2-7,CASREQRSYEQYF,TGTGCCAGCAGAGAGCAGAGATCCTACGAGCAGTACTTC